The subject of this entry is one T cell receptor (beta chain). Here immunoSEQ multiplex PCR was the method, and the copy in TCRdb shows in-frame clones only, minus some. The table records more than 50,000 clones, roughly 79% of them present only once. The data were obtained in a study of PD-L1 blockade in urothelial cancer. Study in general: Counts from blood samples showed a median of roughly 150,000 T cells.

Indicated time point: pretreatment peripheral blood. The CDR3 runs to 15 residues. Germline values: CDR1 MDHEN, CDR2 SYDVKM. The V end lost 7 bases, the J end lost 1 base, and 13 bases lay between the germline ends. The J gene is TRBJ2-2, the V gene TRBV28, with D possibly TRBD1 on 6 matching bases. The sequence was collected from a man aged 65-85 years with urothelial cancer. The specimen was PBMCs, collected around atezolizumab (anti-PD-L1) treatment. CDR3 coding DNA: TGTGCCAGCACCCTCGGACAGAGGAACACCGGGGAGCTGTTTTTT. Protein: CASTLGQRNTGELFF.